The 29 T cell receptor beta chains below were found in one sample sequenced in a study of blood T cell repertoires in COVID-19. Only in-frame clones appear in the TCRdb table, and some are missing; sequencing was by immunoSEQ multiplex PCR. This repertoire shows over 85,000 clones, about 80% found once; its top ten account for around a quarter. The material sequenced was peripheral blood. The receptors were gathered from a man between 65 and 85 years old with acute or convalescent COVID-19.

The chain links TRBV5-1 to TRBJ2-2, with D unclear. Germline V gene lookup returns CDR1 SGHRS and CDR2 YFSETQ. Deletions cut 4 bases from V and 3 bases from J, with 19 bases between. This CDR3 has 17 residues. The chain's CDR3 is CASSPSQVRLYTGELFF. CDR3 bases: TGCGCCAGCAGCCCCTCGCAGGTTCGGTTATACACCGGGGAGCTGTTTTTT.

V usage is TRBV11-1 and J usage is TRBJ2-3; weak D call: TRBD2 (6 bases). CDR1 and CDR2 (germline): SGHAT, FQDESV (reference sequence). This CDR3 is built from 15 residues. V lost 6 bases, J lost 3 bases, and 16 bases lay in between. Written as DNA, the CDR3 is TGTGCCAGCAGTTCCCGCCCAGGGAGGACAGATACGCAGTATTTT. This encodes CASSSRPGRTDTQYF.

The rearrangement uses TRBV6-5 and TRBJ2-5; possible D gene TRBD1, 5 bases. V was trimmed by 2 bases and J by 5 bases, leaving 12 bases between them. Germline CDR1 MNHEY, CDR2 SVGAGI. The CDR3 spans 14 residues. CDR3 bases: TGTGCCAGCAGTTACGGACACCCCCAGGAGACCCAGTACTTC. Its protein product is CASSYGHPQETQYF.

This clone was seen more than once but under ten times. The V and J genes are TRBV11-2 and TRBJ2-5, with a weak D call TRBD1 (5 bases). CDR1 is SGHAT and CDR2 is FQNNGV in the germline V gene. V lost 5 bases, J lost 4 bases, and 11 bases lay in between. This CDR3 contains 13 residues. The CDR3 spells CASSPYRRETQYF. The DNA for the CDR3 is TGTGCCAGCAGCCCCTACAGGCGAGAGACCCAGTACTTC.

In its sample, this clone was seen a few times. The J gene is TRBJ1-1, the V gene TRBV27; tentative D call: TRBD1 (5 bases). V shed 6 bases and J shed 5 bases, with 16 bases lying between them. Germline V gene sequence: CDR1 MNHEY, CDR2 SMNVEV (reference sequence). The CDR3 contains 14 residues. The CDR3 coding sequence is TGTGCCAGCAGGCCAGCGGGGCGCCGTACTGAAGCTTTCTTT. Its translation: CASRPAGRRTEAFF.

The V gene is TRBV19, the J gene TRBJ1-4; perhaps TRBD1 as D (6 bases). Per the germline V gene, CDR1 is LNHDA and CDR2 is SQIVND (reference sequence). The CDR3 covers 15 residues. Trimming left V 8 bases short and J 0 bases short, with 13 bases between. CDR3 amino acids: CASRLDSATNEKLFF. CDR3 nucleotide sequence: TGTGCCAGTCGTTTGGACAGTGCAACTAATGAAAAACTGTTTTTT.

The count of this clone is one. The CDR3 nucleotides are TGTGCCAGCAGTTCAGGGGGTGCCACCTACGAGCAGTACTTC. Encoded protein: CASSSGGATYEQYF. V and J are TRBV28 and TRBJ2-7; 7 bases match TRBD1. The CDR3 totals 14 residues. CDR1 is MDHEN, CDR2 SYDVKM, per germline. With 4 bases clipped from V and 2 bases from J, the junction kept 5 bases outside the gene matches.

A remark on this clone: A read error may produce the germline difference seen at one junction end. The chain links TRBV7-7 to TRBJ2-2; possibly TRBD2 for D (6 bases). The CDR3 sequence is 16 residues long. Germline V gives CDR1 SSHAT, CDR2 FNYEAQ (reference sequence). The CDR3 spells CASSALLGGSTGELFF. As DNA, the CDR3 is TGTGCTAGCAGCGCACTCCTTGGGGGGAGCACCGGGGAGCTGTTTTTT.

On this clone itself: Germline is not matched at one junction end, which may reflect a read error. V usage is TRBV12-5 and J usage is TRBJ2-1, with TRBD1 matching over 9 bases. The CDR3 is made up of 17 amino acids. Germline lookup yields CDR1 LGHNT and CDR2 FRNRAP. Here the CDR3 reads CASGLVTDRGSFNEQFF. In DNA, the CDR3 is TGTGCTAGTGGTTTGGTTACCGACAGGGGGTCCTTCAATGAGCAGTTCTTC.

Here the CDR3 reads CASSQDGPMGGADEQYF. The CDR3 DNA reads as TGTGCCAGCAGCCAAGATGGTCCAATGGGGGGGGCCGACGAGCAGTACTTC. The rearrangement joins TRBV4-2 to TRBJ2-7, with D possibly TRBD2 on 7 matching bases. The CDR3 spans 17 residues. Germline CDR1 is LGHNA and CDR2 is YNFKEQ. Trimming cost V 0 bases and J 5 bases, with 20 bases left between them.

The chain joins TRBV7-2 to TRBJ2-4; a possible D gene is TRBD1 (6 bases). The V and J ends lost 5 bases and 7 bases respectively, with 12 bases between them. CDR1 is SGHTA and CDR2 is FQGNSA in the germline V gene. The CDR3 extends over 13 amino acids. The CDR3 loop is CASSDSQGNIQYF. The CDR3 DNA reads as TGTGCCAGCAGCGACTCCCAGGGGAACATTCAGTACTTC.

This chain links TRBV6-5 with TRBJ1-6, with a possible D match to TRBD1 (6 bases). Trimming removed 8 bases at V and 8 bases at J, with 13 bases between. Germline CDR1 MNHEY, CDR2 SVGAGI. The CDR3 is made up of 13 amino acids. The CDR3 reads CASGGAGDSPLHF. CDR3 bases: TGTGCCAGCGGGGGGGCAGGGGATTCACCCCTCCACTTT.

The chain employs TRBV7-3 and TRBJ2-6; 8 bases map to TRBD2. Germline CDR1 is SGHTA and CDR2 is FQGTGA. CDR3 length: 17 amino acids. Germline trimming cut 0 bases from V and 1 base from J; bases unmatched to any gene: 2. CDR3 protein: CASSLTSGGSGANVLTF. DNA for the CDR3: TGTGCCAGCAGCTTAACCTCGGGAGGGTCTGGGGCCAACGTCCTGACTTTC.

The chain joins TRBV7-2 to TRBJ2-7; 10 bases map to TRBD2. The trim removed 2 bases at V and 2 bases at J, leaving 0 bases unmatched. The germline CDR1 and CDR2 sequences are SGHTA and FQGNSA. This CDR3 spans 14 amino acids. CDR3 in amino acids: CASSLLAGAYEQYF. Written as DNA, the CDR3 is TGTGCCAGCAGCTTACTAGCGGGAGCCTACGAGCAGTACTTC.

The chain uses TRBV7-3 and TRBJ2-1, with D perhaps TRBD1 (5 bases). The germline gives CDR1 SGHTA, CDR2 FQGTGA. This CDR3 contains 13 residues. V was shortened by 5 bases and J by 9 bases, with 14 bases between the two germline ends. The CDR3 here is CASSPGHTGEQFF. The CDR3 DNA reads as TGTGCCAGCAGCCCTGGACACACAGGTGAGCAGTTCTTC.

The rearrangement joins TRBV16 to TRBJ2-2; no definite D call. V shed 1 base and J shed 7 bases, with 13 bases lying between them. The CDR3 is made up of 15 amino acids. The germline gives CDR1 KGHSY, CDR2 FQNENV. CDR3 bases: TGTGCCAGCAGCCAATACGGTATCGGTGGCGGGGAGCTGTTTTTT. Protein product: CASSQYGIGGGELFF.

This clone came up once. The rearrangement links TRBV18 to TRBJ2-3; 11 nucleotides align to TRBD2. The germline V gene has CDR1 KGHSH and CDR2 LQKENI. CDR3 size: 15 residues. The V segment lost 3 bases and the J segment 4 bases; nucleotides outside the gene matches: 3. CDR3 coding DNA: TGTGCCAGCTCACCGACTAGCGGGATGGCAGATACGCAGTATTTT. As protein: CASSPTSGMADTQYF.

V usage is TRBV2 and J usage is TRBJ1-2; D might be TRBD1 (6 bases). From germline, CDR1 is SNHLY and CDR2 FYNNEI. V was shortened by 4 bases and J by 0 bases, with 12 bases between the two germline ends. The CDR3 spans 15 residues. CDR3 amino acids: CASSVQGKSNYGYTF. The CDR3 region has the DNA TGTGCCAGCAGTGTTCAGGGGAAGTCTAACTATGGCTACACCTTC.

The chain has TRBV9 and TRBJ2-1; D remains ambiguous. The germline CDR1 and CDR2 sequences are SGDLS and YYNGEE. This CDR3 has 14 residues. Between the trimmed V and J ends, which lost 3 bases and 0 bases, there was a span of 7 bases. The CDR3 bases are TGTGCCAGCAGCGCGTTTAGCTCCTACAATGAGCAGTTCTTC. Translation: CASSAFSSYNEQFF.

This chain connects TRBV7-8 to TRBJ2-7; TRBD2 might be the D (6 bases). V lost 7 bases, J lost 2 bases, and 15 bases lay in between. Germline lookup yields CDR1 SGHVS and CDR2 FQNEAQ. This CDR3 spans 14 amino acids. The CDR3 DNA reads as TGTGCCAGCAAGAGCGGGCCTATAACCTACGAGCAGTACTTC. Translation gives CASKSGPITYEQYF.

This chain links TRBV4-3 with TRBJ1-2, with D possibly TRBD1 on 5 matching bases. V was shortened by 0 bases and J by 2 bases, with 10 bases between the two germline ends. The CDR3 has 15 residues. CDR1 is LGHNA, CDR2 YSLEER, per germline. CDR3 in amino acids: CASSQDWGGNYGYTF. The CDR3 DNA reads as TGCGCCAGCAGCCAAGATTGGGGGGGAAACTATGGCTACACCTTC.

The chain employs TRBV19 and TRBJ2-1, with 10 positions matching TRBD2. Germline V gene data show CDR1 as LNHDA and CDR2 as SQIVND (reference sequence). The CDR3 spans 15 residues. Trimming took 5 bases from V and 9 from J; bases not matched to a gene: 10. This CDR3 is CASSGTSGASGEQFF. The CDR3 DNA follows: TGTGCCAGTAGTGGAACTAGCGGGGCATCGGGTGAGCAGTTCTTC.

This sequence joins TRBV4-2 and TRBJ2-1; D is ambiguous. Looked up from germline, CDR1 is LGHNA and CDR2 is YNFKEQ. The CDR3 contains 15 residues. V lost 2 bases and J lost 0, with 8 bases in between. CDR3: CASSQSGLSYNEQFF. Here the CDR3 DNA reads TGTGCCAGCAGCCAATCGGGTCTCTCCTACAATGAGCAGTTCTTC.

V usage is TRBV20-1 and J usage is TRBJ2-5; 11 bases align to TRBD1. CDR3 length: 14 residues. CDR1 is DFQATT, CDR2 SNEGSKA, per germline (reference sequence). The junction had 4 bases not matched to a gene; V was cut back by 3 bases and J by 4 bases. In DNA form, the CDR3 reads TGCAGTGCTAGTGGACAGGGGGCCCTAGAGACCCAGTACTTC. Its protein product is CSASGQGALETQYF.

CDR3 residues: CASRVWASGPYEQYF. The CDR3 DNA reads TGTGCCAGCAGGGTTTGGGCTAGCGGGCCCTACGAGCAGTACTTC. The rearrangement links TRBV11-1 to TRBJ2-7, with 8 bases lining up with TRBD2. This CDR3 contains 15 residues. Germline CDR1 is SGHAT and CDR2 is FQDESV (reference sequence). J lost 2 bases, V lost 6 bases, and 9 bases had no gene match.

This clone was seen only once. The rearrangement joins TRBV15 to TRBJ2-3; a possible D gene is TRBD2 (6 bases). The CDR3 covers 16 residues. Germline V gives CDR1 LNHNV, CDR2 YYDKDF (reference sequence). Trimming removed 1 base from V and 0 bases from J, with 11 bases in between. This CDR3 reads CATSRGAGSSTDTQYF. CDR3 nucleotides: TGTGCCACCAGCAGAGGGGCGGGATCAAGCACAGATACGCAGTATTTT.

This clone was seen a handful of times. The CDR3 loop reads CASSYRDYPGTDTQYF. In nucleotides, the CDR3 is TGTGCCAGCAGCTACCGGGACTACCCCGGGACAGATACGCAGTATTTT. The chain carries TRBV9 and TRBJ2-3; the match to TRBD2 covers 7 bases. There are 16 residues in the CDR3. The V and J ends lost 4 bases and 3 bases, in that order; junction bases with no gene match: 11. CDR1 is SGDLS and CDR2 is YYNGEE in the germline V gene.

The gene calls are TRBV19 and TRBJ1-5; 8 bases fit TRBD1. The trim removed 6 bases at V and 2 bases at J, leaving 9 bases unmatched. This CDR3 has 16 residues. CDR1 and CDR2 (germline): LNHDA, SQIVND (reference sequence). The CDR3 bases are TGTGCCAGTAGGTGGACAGGGACCGGTGGCAATCAGCCCCAGCATTTT. Translated, it gives CASRWTGTGGNQPQHF.

DNA of the CDR3: TGTGCCAGCAGCCGACAGGGGGAAAACGAGCAGTACTTC. Encoded protein: CASSRQGENEQYF. The rearrangement uses TRBV5-6 and TRBJ2-7, with TRBD1 identical over 9 bases. The V gene's germline CDR1 is SGHDT and CDR2 YYEEEE. The CDR3 spans 13 residues. V was clipped by 4 bases and J by 5 bases; unmatched bases: 4.